This T cell receptor (beta chain) originates from a study of shared clonotypes between healthy human individuals. Naive CD8 isolation took CD45RO-negative cells positively selected for CCR7 and excluded terminally differentiated effector memory CD45RA+ cells. Assay used: immunoSEQ multiplex PCR; TCRdb lists only in-frame clones, some missing. The sample includes 560,000 or so clones, 96% of them seen just once. Regarding this clone: The antigen is unknown.

Findings and limits, study-wide: At large depth, rarefaction still showed sorted-subset sequencing to be incomplete.

The source of this sequence is a woman in her twenties or thirties in good health. Material: naive CD8+ T cells sorted from blood.

CDR3: CASSSGQVAYNEQFF. In DNA, the CDR3 is TGTGCCAGCAGCTCCGGACAGGTGGCCTACAATGAGCAGTTCTTC. The chain is built from TRBV13 and TRBJ2-1; 7 nucleotides align to TRBD1. The V gene end was trimmed by 4 bases and the J gene end by 2 bases; junction bases not matched to a gene: 5. Per the germline V gene, CDR1 is PRHDT and CDR2 is FYEKMQ (reference sequence). The CDR3 length is 15 residues.